This TCR beta chain was recovered during a study of T cell clonality in common variable immunodeficiency (dated by TCRdb to between 2014 and 2016). The paper's findings and limits, for the study overall: Correlations of repertoire features with clinical complications were constrained by heterogeneity among patients within the CVID cohort. Although equal DNA input was used, an average of about 87,000 unique sequences per sample was obtained for controls, compared with about 31,547 for CVID samples. CVID TCRbeta sequences were reported to have fewer deletions and N-nucleotide insertions and to lack highly modified clones with 13 or more V deletions. The authors noted that sequencing repertoires of T cell subpopulations would be needed to clarify what caused the increased clonality in CVID. Healthy controls shared more TCRbeta clones with each other than CVID subjects shared among themselves (p < 0.0001). Compared with healthy controls, CVID subjects showed increased TCRbeta clonality (t-test p = 0.018), a feature most characteristic of about a third of subjects.

Most CVID patients and most healthy controls were of Caucasian heritage. Heparinized peripheral whole blood samples of roughly 5 to 9 ml were obtained from each donor. Genomic DNA from adults with common variable immune deficiency (CVID) and from healthy adult controls was used for sequencing of TCRbeta CDR3 repertoires. A total of some 22 healthy adult volunteers (approximately 12 female and ten or so male; age range roughly 23 to 75 years, mean age around 35) were included in the control group. Diluted blood was subjected to density centrifugation over Hypaque 1077 or Ficoll-Paque for isolation of peripheral blood mononuclear cells. Genomic DNA was obtained from unsorted mononuclear cells through either Qiagen column purification or a centrifugation-based method. For sequencing, equivalent amounts of genomic DNA were input from CVID and control samples. For every sample, a 60 bp segment covering the rearranged TCRbeta CDR3 region was amplified and then sequenced. The immunoSEQ assay, a bias-corrected multiplex PCR with high-throughput sequencing, was employed for TCRbeta amplification. In the source study's methods: Each unique nucleotide sequence was treated as a clone and annotated with V, D and J genes, copy number and frequency. Sequences were labeled productive if in frame, and non-productive if out of frame or containing stop codons. Clonality was calculated from Shannon's entropy as previously described. The predicted amino acid sequences of productive clones were used to derive mean CDR3 Kyte-Doolittle hydropathy. Scaled V gene usage was hierarchically clustered using Manhattan distance and complete linkage with the R hclust function. Sharing of clones by CDR3 amino acid sequence was evaluated by resampling 12 repertoires per group over 100 rounds. Repertoires were searched for roughly 63 published EBV-specific and 200 to 300 published CMV-specific TCRbeta sequences. After two CVID samples that produced fewer than 10,000 sequences were dropped from the analysis, 45 or so CVID repertoires remained. Drawn from immuneACCESS, this table holds only the in-frame rearrangements with V and J called that TCRdb kept. Clones are partly lost; checked studies trace under half to an unresolved V gene and leave the rest unexplained. V and J calls and clone size are as listed in that table; D and trimming were resolved from the DNA. For this sample the table reports tens of thousands of clones, with no clone seen just once. Clones ranked in the top ten supply approximately 2.9% of the sample.

About this clone itself: Its recognized antigen is unknown. Sequence at one end of the junction differs from germline and may be a read error. The DNA ends 3 residues before the CDR3 does, and the rest of the CDR3 is filled in from the germline J gene.

From the cysteine through the phenylalanine, the CDR3 covers 12 amino acids. Shown are 27 bases from within the CDR3, in frame from base 1. For CDR1 and CDR2, the germline V gene (reference sequence) lists GTSNPN and SVGIG. Source material: peripheral blood mononuclear cells. Recombination connected TRBV30 to TRBJ2-3, with no confident D gene call. This receptor was taken from a person between 18 and 75 years old in good health. The CDR3 reads as follows: CAWSVGPDTQYF. The covered CDR3 bases are TGCGCCTGGAGTGTAGGCCCAGATACG.